The sample holds one count of the clone carrying this T cell receptor (beta chain). The sample originates from a study of PD-L1 blockade in urothelial cancer. Profiled with immunoSEQ multiplex PCR; TCRdb holds only in-frame clones, not every one. The profile shows about 76,000 clones, 85% to 90% of them singletons. This CDR3 is built from 15 residues. Germline V CDR1 and CDR2: MDHEN, SYDVKM. V lost 5 bases to trimming and J lost 8 bases; unmatched junction nucleotides: 10. Sample time point: pretreatment peripheral blood. The starting material was PBMCs, obtained around atezolizumab (anti-PD-L1) treatment. The V and J genes are TRBV28 and TRBJ2-1; 9 bases align to TRBD2. The source of this sequence is a man between 65 and 80 years old with urothelial cancer. The CDR3 reads CASSPPGLAYDEQFF. In DNA, the CDR3 is TGTGCCAGCAGTCCTCCGGGACTAGCATATGATGAGCAGTTCTTC.